This T cell receptor (beta chain) was sequenced during a study of blood T cell repertoires in COVID-19. Germline trimming cut 2 bases from V and 2 bases from J; bases unmatched to any gene: 6. The CDR3 covers 18 residues. Germline CDR1 and CDR2: ENHRY and SYGVKD. Sequenced by immunoSEQ multiplex PCR; TCRdb stores in-frame clones only, minus some. The profile covers approximately 90,000 clones, with 55% to 75% appearing a single time and about 15% taken by the ten largest. Input material: peripheral blood. This TCR came from a woman aged 80 or older with acute or convalescent COVID-19. The chain carries TRBV10-3 and TRBJ2-6; 10 nucleotides agree with TRBD1. CDR3 nucleotide sequence: TGTGCCATCAGTGAGCGACGGACAGGGGGTCCTGGGGCCAACGTCCTGACTTTC. It codes for CAISERRTGGPGANVLTF.